These T cell receptor beta chains were read from a single sample in a study of blood T cell repertoires in COVID-19. The method was immunoSEQ multiplex PCR; TCRdb's version includes in-frame clones alone and lacks a portion of them. The sample consists of 50,000 to 60,000 clones, 83% of them appearing once. Specimen: peripheral blood. These receptors originate from a man aged 35 to 55 with acute or convalescent COVID-19. The CDR3 runs from the conserved cysteine through the conserved F or W. A D gene is named only where the DNA matches it firmly. Rows may omit the clone size; those that give it use once, few, many or a size class.

cdr3_length: 16
d_call: TRBD1
j_call: TRBJ1-5
clone_size: .
v_call: TRBV2
cdr3_nt: TGTGCCAGCAGTGAAAGAGGACAGGGAAAATCGGAGCCCCAGCATTTT
cdr3_aa: CASSERGQGKSEPQHF

cdr3_length: 15
d_call: .
j_call: TRBJ1-2
clone_size: few
v_call: TRBV11-2
cdr3_nt: TGTGCCAGCAGCTTAGCTCCACAGAACCCCTATGGCTACACCTTC
cdr3_aa: CASSLAPQNPYGYTF

cdr3_length: 14
d_call: TRBD2
j_call: TRBJ2-1
clone_size: .
v_call: TRBV6-5
cdr3_nt: TGTGCCAGCAGTCTAGCGGGGGGGAGCAATGAGCAGTTCTTC
cdr3_aa: CASSLAGGSNEQFF

cdr3_length: 13
d_call: .
j_call: TRBJ2-1
clone_size: .
v_call: TRBV24-1
cdr3_nt: TGTGCCACCGCCAGGGGCTTTCACAATGAGCAGTTCTTC
cdr3_aa: CATARGFHNEQFF

cdr3_length: 16
d_call: TRBD1
j_call: TRBJ2-5
clone_size: .
v_call: TRBV7-6
cdr3_nt: TGTGCCAGCAGCTCCCAGGGGACAGGGATGTCAGAGACCCAGTACTTC
cdr3_aa: CASSSQGTGMSETQYF

cdr3_length: 15
d_call: .
j_call: TRBJ2-7
clone_size: .
v_call: TRBV27
cdr3_nt: TGTGCCAGCCAAAACAGGTTTTCATCCGCCTACGAGCAGTACTTC
cdr3_aa: CASQNRFSSAYEQYF

cdr3_length: 13
d_call: TRBD1
j_call: TRBJ1-6
clone_size: few
v_call: TRBV30
cdr3_nt: TGTGCCTGGAACCGGGACAGCAATTCACCCCTCCACTTT
cdr3_aa: CAWNRDSNSPLHF

cdr3_length: 16
d_call: TRBD1
j_call: TRBJ2-2
clone_size: .
v_call: TRBV5-1
cdr3_nt: TGCGCCAGCAGCTTGGGGAGGACAGGGTCCACCGGGGAGCTGTTTTTT
cdr3_aa: CASSLGRTGSTGELFF

cdr3_length: 18
d_call: TRBD2
j_call: TRBJ2-5
clone_size: .
v_call: TRBV11-2
cdr3_nt: TGTGCCAGCAGCTTAGAGTTTGCTAGCGGGGGGAAGTTTGAGACCCAGTACTTC
cdr3_aa: CASSLEFASGGKFETQYF

cdr3_length: 15
d_call: .
j_call: TRBJ1-2
clone_size: .
v_call: TRBV15
cdr3_nt: TGTGCCACCAGCAGGCCACGGACAGAAACTTATGGCTACACCTTC
cdr3_aa: CATSRPRTETYGYTF

cdr3_length: 15
d_call: .
j_call: TRBJ2-2
clone_size: .
v_call: TRBV7-8
cdr3_nt: TGTGCCAGCAGCTTAACAGGACAGAACACCGGGGAGCTGTTTTTT
cdr3_aa: CASSLTGQNTGELFF

cdr3_length: 14
d_call: .
j_call: TRBJ1-6
clone_size: few
v_call: TRBV9
cdr3_nt: TGTGCCAGCACCCGATCAGGGTCAGGTTCACCCCTCCACTTT
cdr3_aa: CASTRSGSGSPLHF

cdr3_length: 14
d_call: .
j_call: TRBJ2-1
clone_size: .
v_call: TRBV19
cdr3_nt: TGTGCCAGTAGTACTCAAACAGGTTACAATGAGCAGTTCTTC
cdr3_aa: CASSTQTGYNEQFF

cdr3_length: 14
d_call: .
j_call: TRBJ1-3
clone_size: .
v_call: TRBV7-9
cdr3_nt: TGTGCCAGCAGCTTAAGGGGTCCTGGAAACACCATATATTTT
cdr3_aa: CASSLRGPGNTIYF

cdr3_length: 19
d_call: .
j_call: TRBJ1-1
clone_size: .
v_call: TRBV21-1
cdr3_nt: TGTGCCAGCAGACCTGAAGACCAACCCGGACAAGAGGAGGGCACTGAAGCTTTCTTT
cdr3_aa: CASRPEDQPGQEEGTEAFF

cdr3_length: 13
d_call: .
j_call: TRBJ1-1
clone_size: few
v_call: TRBV24-1
cdr3_nt: TGTGCCACCAGTGATTGGCCGAACACTGAAGCTTTCTTT
cdr3_aa: CATSDWPNTEAFF

cdr3_length: 16
d_call: .
j_call: TRBJ2-3
clone_size: .
v_call: TRBV19
cdr3_nt: TGTGCCACCGACGGGGGAGGAGGGATCGACACAGATACGCAGTATTTT
cdr3_aa: CATDGGGGIDTDTQYF

cdr3_length: 16
d_call: TRBD2
j_call: TRBJ2-5
clone_size: once
v_call: TRBV6-2/TRBV6-3
cdr3_nt: TGTGCCAGCAGTTACACGACTAGCGGGGTCCAAGAGACCCAGTACTTC
cdr3_aa: CASSYTTSGVQETQYF

cdr3_length: 17
d_call: .
j_call: TRBJ1-6
clone_size: .
v_call: TRBV6-1
cdr3_nt: TGTGCCAGCAGTGAAAGCAGCGCCGGTTTAAATAATTCACCCCTCCACTTT
cdr3_aa: CASSESSAGLNNSPLHF

cdr3_length: 13
d_call: .
j_call: TRBJ1-3
clone_size: .
v_call: TRBV27
cdr3_nt: TGTGCCAGCAGTTCGCAGGGAGGAAACACCATATATTTT
cdr3_aa: CASSSQGGNTIYF

cdr3_length: 16
d_call: TRBD2
j_call: TRBJ2-1
clone_size: few
v_call: TRBV12-5
cdr3_nt: TGTGCTAGTGCCCCCCCCCGAGCGGGGCCCTACAATGAGCAGTTCTTC
cdr3_aa: CASAPPRAGPYNEQFF

cdr3_length: 13
d_call: .
j_call: TRBJ1-2
clone_size: .
v_call: TRBV29-1
cdr3_nt: TGCAGCGTTGAAGAGTCACAGCCCTATGGCTACACCTTC
cdr3_aa: CSVEESQPYGYTF

cdr3_length: 12
d_call: .
j_call: TRBJ2-1
clone_size: .
v_call: TRBV5-1
cdr3_nt: TGCGCCAGCAAACGGGAAAGGAATGAGCAGTTCTTC
cdr3_aa: CASKRERNEQFF

cdr3_length: 16
d_call: TRBD1
j_call: TRBJ2-7
clone_size: .
v_call: TRBV5-6
cdr3_nt: TGTGCCAGCAGCCAACAGGGGGAAAAATTCACCTACGAGCAGTACTTC
cdr3_aa: CASSQQGEKFTYEQYF

cdr3_length: 15
d_call: .
j_call: TRBJ1-2
clone_size: .
v_call: TRBV6-6
cdr3_nt: TGTGCCAGCAGTTACTTCGGACACCAAAACTATGGCTACACCTTC
cdr3_aa: CASSYFGHQNYGYTF

cdr3_length: 17
d_call: TRBD1
j_call: TRBJ2-3
clone_size: .
v_call: TRBV5-8
cdr3_nt: TGTGCCAGCAGCGACCGGGACAGGGTAAATCGTGGAGATACGCAGTATTTT
cdr3_aa: CASSDRDRVNRGDTQYF

cdr3_length: 14
d_call: TRBD1
j_call: TRBJ1-1
clone_size: .
v_call: TRBV5-1
cdr3_nt: TGCGCCAGCAGCTTACAGGGGGGGAACACTGAAGCTTTCTTT
cdr3_aa: CASSLQGGNTEAFF

cdr3_length: 15
d_call: TRBD1
j_call: TRBJ2-5
clone_size: .
v_call: TRBV24-1
cdr3_nt: TGTGCCACCAGTGAAGAAACGACAGGGGCGAAGACCCAGTACTTC
cdr3_aa: CATSEETTGAKTQYF

cdr3_length: 14
d_call: .
j_call: TRBJ1-2
clone_size: .
v_call: TRBV20-1
cdr3_nt: TGCAGTGCTAGTGGGTCTGCAGGGCCCTATGGCTACACCTTC
cdr3_aa: CSASGSAGPYGYTF

cdr3_length: 13
d_call: .
j_call: TRBJ2-1
clone_size: .
v_call: TRBV10-2
cdr3_nt: TGCGCCAGCAGTGTCACCACACCCTCAGAGCAGTTCTTC
cdr3_aa: CASSVTTPSEQFF

cdr3_length: 15
d_call: .
j_call: TRBJ2-5
clone_size: .
v_call: TRBV6-6
cdr3_nt: TGTGCCACCAGTAGGGACACACTGTACCAAGAGACCCAGTACTTC
cdr3_aa: CATSRDTLYQETQYF

cdr3_length: 13
d_call: .
j_call: TRBJ1-1
clone_size: few
v_call: TRBV2
cdr3_nt: TGTGCCAGCAGTGAAGCAGGGGAACCCAGAGCTTTCTTT
cdr3_aa: CASSEAGEPRAFF

cdr3_length: 17
d_call: .
j_call: TRBJ2-7
clone_size: medium-sized
v_call: TRBV5-1
cdr3_nt: TGCGCCAGCAGCTTGGACCTATCTCGGCGGGAAACCTACGAGCAGTACTTC
cdr3_aa: CASSLDLSRRETYEQYF